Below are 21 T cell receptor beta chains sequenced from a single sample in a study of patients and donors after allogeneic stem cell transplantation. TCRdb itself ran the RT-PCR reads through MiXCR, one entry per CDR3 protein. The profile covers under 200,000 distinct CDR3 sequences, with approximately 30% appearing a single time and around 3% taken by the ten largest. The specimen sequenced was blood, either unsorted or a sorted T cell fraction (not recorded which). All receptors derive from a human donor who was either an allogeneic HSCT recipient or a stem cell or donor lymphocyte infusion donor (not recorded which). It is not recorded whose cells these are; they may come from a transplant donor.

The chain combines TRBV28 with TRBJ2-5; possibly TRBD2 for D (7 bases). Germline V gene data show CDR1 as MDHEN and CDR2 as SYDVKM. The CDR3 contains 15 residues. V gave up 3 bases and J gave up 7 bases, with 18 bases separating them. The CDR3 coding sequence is TGTGCCAGCAGTTTTCGGGGGGCGTCGACTTGGACCCAGTACTTC. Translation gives CASSFRGASTWTQYF. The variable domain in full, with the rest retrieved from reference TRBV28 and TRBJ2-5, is DVKVTQSSRYLVKRTGEKVFLECVQDMDHENMFWYRQDPGLGLRLIYFSYDVKMKEKGDIPEGYSVSREKKERFSLILESASTNQTSMYLCASSFRGASTWTQYFGPGTRLLVL.

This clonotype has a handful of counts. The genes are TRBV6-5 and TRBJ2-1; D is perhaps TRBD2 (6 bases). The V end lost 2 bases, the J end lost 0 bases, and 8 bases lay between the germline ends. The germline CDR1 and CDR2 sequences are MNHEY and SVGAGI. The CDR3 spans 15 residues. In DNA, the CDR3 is TGTGCCAGCAGTTACGCGGGAAGCTCCTACAATGAGCAGTTCTTC. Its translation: CASSYAGSSYNEQFF.

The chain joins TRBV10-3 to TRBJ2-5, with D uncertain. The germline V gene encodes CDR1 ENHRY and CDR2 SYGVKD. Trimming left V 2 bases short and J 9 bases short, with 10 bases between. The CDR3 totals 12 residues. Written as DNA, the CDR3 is TGTGCCATCAGTGAGAACCCCCAGGCCCAGTACTTC. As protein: CAISENPQAQYF.

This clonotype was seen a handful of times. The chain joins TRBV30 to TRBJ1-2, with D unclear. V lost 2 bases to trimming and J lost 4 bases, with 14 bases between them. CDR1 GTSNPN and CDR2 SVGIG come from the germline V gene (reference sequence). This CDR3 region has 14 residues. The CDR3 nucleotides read TGTGCCTGGAGTCCTACATCCGGGCCCTATGGCTACACCTTC. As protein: CAWSPTSGPYGYTF.

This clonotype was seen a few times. Here the CDR3 DNA reads TGCGCCAGCAGCCAAGCCCCCGGGACAGGGGCGTTTCAGCCCCAGCATTTT. This gives the protein CASSQAPGTGAFQPQHF. The J gene is TRBJ1-5, the V gene TRBV4-1; TRBD1 matches 10 bases. The CDR3 sequence is 17 residues long. From germline, CDR1 is MGHRA and CDR2 YSYEKL. Unmatched junction bases numbered 9, after V lost 1 base and J lost 6 bases.

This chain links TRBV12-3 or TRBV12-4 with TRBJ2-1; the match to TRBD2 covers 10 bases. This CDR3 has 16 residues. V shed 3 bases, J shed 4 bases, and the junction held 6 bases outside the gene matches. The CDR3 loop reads CASSLASGSLYNEQFF. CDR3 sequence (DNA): TGTGCCAGCAGTTTGGCTAGCGGGAGTTTGTACAATGAGCAGTTCTTC.

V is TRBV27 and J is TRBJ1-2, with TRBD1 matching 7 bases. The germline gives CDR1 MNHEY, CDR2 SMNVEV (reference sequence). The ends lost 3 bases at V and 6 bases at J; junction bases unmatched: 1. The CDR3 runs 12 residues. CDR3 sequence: CASSFRGDGYTF. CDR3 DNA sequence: TGTGCCAGCAGTTTCAGGGGGGATGGCTACACCTTC.

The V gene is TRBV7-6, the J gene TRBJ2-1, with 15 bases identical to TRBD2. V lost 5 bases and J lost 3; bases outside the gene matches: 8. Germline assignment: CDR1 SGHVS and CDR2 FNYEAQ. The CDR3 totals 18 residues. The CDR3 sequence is CASSPGLAGGKVYNEQFF. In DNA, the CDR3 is TGTGCCAGCAGCCCCGGACTAGCGGGAGGGAAAGTCTACAATGAGCAGTTCTTC.

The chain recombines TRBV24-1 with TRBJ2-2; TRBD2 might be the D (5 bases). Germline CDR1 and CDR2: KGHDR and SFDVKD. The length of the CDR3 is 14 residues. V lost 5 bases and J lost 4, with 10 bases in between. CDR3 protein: CATSGLEGTGELFF. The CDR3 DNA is TGTGCCACCAGTGGTCTCGAGGGCACCGGGGAGCTGTTTTTT.

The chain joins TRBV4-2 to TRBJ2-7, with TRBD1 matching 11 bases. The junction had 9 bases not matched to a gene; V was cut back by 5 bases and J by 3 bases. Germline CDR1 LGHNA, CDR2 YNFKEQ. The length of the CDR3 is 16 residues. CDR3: CASSASRTGGGYEQYF. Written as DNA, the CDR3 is TGTGCCAGCAGCGCTTCACGGACAGGGGGCGGCTACGAGCAGTACTTC.

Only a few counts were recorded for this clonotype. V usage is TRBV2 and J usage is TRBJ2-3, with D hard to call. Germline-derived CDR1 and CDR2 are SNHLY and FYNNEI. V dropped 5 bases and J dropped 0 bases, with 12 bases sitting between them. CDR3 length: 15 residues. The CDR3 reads CASSPLLESTDTQYF. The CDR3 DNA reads TGTGCCAGCAGTCCGCTCCTGGAGAGCACAGATACGCAGTATTTT.

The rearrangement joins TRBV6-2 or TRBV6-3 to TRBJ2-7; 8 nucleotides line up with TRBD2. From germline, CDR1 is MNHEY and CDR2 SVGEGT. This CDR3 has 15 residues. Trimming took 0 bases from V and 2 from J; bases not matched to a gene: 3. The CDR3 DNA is TGTGCCAGCAGTTACTCGAGACTAGCGACCTACGAGCAGTACTTC. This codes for CASSYSRLATYEQYF.

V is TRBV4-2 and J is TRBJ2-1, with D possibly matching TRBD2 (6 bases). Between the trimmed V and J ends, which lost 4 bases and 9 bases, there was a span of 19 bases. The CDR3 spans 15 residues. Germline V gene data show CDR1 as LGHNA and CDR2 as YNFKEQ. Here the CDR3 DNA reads TGTGCCAGCAGCCCTGGGACTTCTACCAGGGCTGAGCAGTTCTTC. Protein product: CASSPGTSTRAEQFF.

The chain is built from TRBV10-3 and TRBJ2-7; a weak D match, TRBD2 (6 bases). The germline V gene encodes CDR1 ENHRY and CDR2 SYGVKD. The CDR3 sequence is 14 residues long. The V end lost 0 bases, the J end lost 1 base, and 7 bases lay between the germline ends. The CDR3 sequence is CAISESTRSYEQYF. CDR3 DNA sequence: TGTGCCATCAGTGAGTCGACTAGATCCTACGAGCAGTACTTC.

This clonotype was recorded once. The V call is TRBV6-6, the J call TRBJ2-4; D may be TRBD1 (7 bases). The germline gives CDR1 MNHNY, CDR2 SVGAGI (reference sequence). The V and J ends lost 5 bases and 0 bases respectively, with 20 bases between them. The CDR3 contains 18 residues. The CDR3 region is CASSRRTGGSAAKNIQYF. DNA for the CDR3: TGTGCCAGCAGTCGAAGGACAGGAGGGTCCGCAGCCAAAAACATTCAGTACTTC.

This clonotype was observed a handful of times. CDR3 in DNA: TGTGCCAGCAGCCAACCGGGACTACCCTCCAAAGAGACCCAGTACTTC. This codes for CASSQPGLPSKETQYF. This chain uses TRBV3-1 with TRBJ2-5, with 7 bases fitting TRBD2. The J segment lost 3 bases and the V segment lost 2 bases, leaving 9 bases of the junction unmatched. The CDR3 contains 16 residues. The V gene's germline CDR1 is LGHDT and CDR2 YNNKEL (reference sequence).

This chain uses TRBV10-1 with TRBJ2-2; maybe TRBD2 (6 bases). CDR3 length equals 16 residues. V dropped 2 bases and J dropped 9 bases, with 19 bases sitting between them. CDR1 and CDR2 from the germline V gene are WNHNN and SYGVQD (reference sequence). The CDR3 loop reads CASSEGGTGGERELFF. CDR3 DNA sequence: TGCGCCAGCAGTGAGGGCGGGACCGGAGGCGAGCGGGAGCTGTTTTTT.

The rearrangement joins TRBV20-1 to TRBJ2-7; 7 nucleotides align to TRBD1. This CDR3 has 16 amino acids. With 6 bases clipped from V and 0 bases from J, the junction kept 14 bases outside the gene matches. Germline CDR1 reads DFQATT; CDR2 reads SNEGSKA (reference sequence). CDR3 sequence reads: CSAVAPKTGSSYEQYF. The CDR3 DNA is TGCAGTGCCGTAGCCCCTAAGACAGGGAGCTCCTACGAGCAGTACTTC.

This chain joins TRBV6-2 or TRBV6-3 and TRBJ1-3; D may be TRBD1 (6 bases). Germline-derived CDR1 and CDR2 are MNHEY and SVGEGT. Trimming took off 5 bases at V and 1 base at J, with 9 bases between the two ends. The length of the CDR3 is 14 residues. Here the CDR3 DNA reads TGTGCCAGCAGTGGGACACCTTCTGGAAACACCATATATTTT. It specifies CASSGTPSGNTIYF.

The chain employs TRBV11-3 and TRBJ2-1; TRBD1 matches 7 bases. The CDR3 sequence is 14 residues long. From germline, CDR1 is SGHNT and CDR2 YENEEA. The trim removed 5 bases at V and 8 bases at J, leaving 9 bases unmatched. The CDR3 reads CASSPGTVKDEQFF. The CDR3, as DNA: TGTGCCAGCAGCCCAGGGACAGTTAAGGATGAGCAGTTCTTC.

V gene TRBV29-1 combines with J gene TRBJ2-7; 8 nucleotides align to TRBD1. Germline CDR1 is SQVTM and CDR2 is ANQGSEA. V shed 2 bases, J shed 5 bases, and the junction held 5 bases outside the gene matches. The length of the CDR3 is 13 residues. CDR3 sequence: CSVERDRPHEQYF. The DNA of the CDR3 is TGCAGCGTTGAAAGGGACAGGCCCCACGAGCAGTACTTC.